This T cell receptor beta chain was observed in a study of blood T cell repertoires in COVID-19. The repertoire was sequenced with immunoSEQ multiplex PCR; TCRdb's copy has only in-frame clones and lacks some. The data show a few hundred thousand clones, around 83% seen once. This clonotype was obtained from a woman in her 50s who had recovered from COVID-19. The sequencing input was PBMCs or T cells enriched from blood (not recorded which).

The CDR3 protein is CASILTGTGSYEQYF. CDR3 DNA: TGTGCCAGCATTTTAACCGGGACAGGGTCCTACGAGCAGTACTTC. The genes are TRBV6-5 and TRBJ2-7, with 9 positions matching TRBD1. V trimming: 7 bases; J trimming: 1 base; junction bases outside the gene matches: 8. Germline lookup yields CDR1 MNHEY and CDR2 SVGAGI. The CDR3 totals 15 residues.